This T cell receptor beta chain appears in the sequencing data of a study of blood T cell repertoires in COVID-19. The overall study: Acute and convalescent COVID-19 samples came from the United States, Italy and Spain. In each case, the material was cDNA or gDNA derived from T cells, B-cell-depleted T cells, or PBMCs.

In the original workflow: Amplification with reference gene primers provided the estimates of nucleated cell counts. Measured with immunoSEQ multiplex PCR; TCRdb has only the in-frame clones, and not every one. D and trimming were read from the DNA, whereas the V and J calls and clone size are those reported in that table. The table shows 30,000 or so clones, with 80% to 90% occurring only once. CDR3 length equals 15 residues. Germline-derived CDR1 and CDR2 are MDHEN and SYDVKM. V gave up 6 bases and J gave up 7 bases; unmatched junction bases: 11. The origin of this receptor is a human donor with active COVID-19. The donor label of this sample is uncertain. The chain recombines TRBV28 with TRBJ2-7, with 11 bases that match TRBD1. Sequencing was performed on peripheral blood. This CDR3 reads CASSPLGTGGEEQYF. Here the CDR3 DNA reads TGTGCCAGCAGCCCTTTGGGGACAGGGGGGGAAGAGCAGTACTTC.